One T cell receptor (beta chain) is described in this entry. TCRdb reprocessed the 5' RACE reads with MiXCR, giving one entry per CDR3 protein. In the table there are about 60,000 distinct CDR3 sequences, about 12% of which are singletons. This entry is derived from a study of early T cells in non-severe SARS-CoV-2 infection. The germline gives CDR1 MNHEY, CDR2 SMNVEV (reference sequence). The J segment lost 0 bases and the V segment lost 3 bases, leaving 5 bases of the junction unmatched. This CDR3 is built from 15 residues. This clonotype was obtained from an adult who was a healthcare worker with PCR-confirmed SARS-CoV-2 infection or an uninfected control (not recorded which). Sequencing was done on a sample of whole blood. This chain links TRBV27 with TRBJ2-7; 7 nucleotides align to TRBD1. CDR3 bases: TGTGCCAGCAGTTTGAGGGGGCCCGGCTCCTACGAGCAGTACTTC. Its translation is CASSLRGPGSYEQYF.